Shown below are 11 T cell receptor beta chains from a single sample sequenced in a study of blood T cell repertoires in COVID-19. The data were produced by immunoSEQ multiplex PCR, yet TCRdb's version contains in-frame clones alone and is incomplete. The sample records 310,000 or so clones, about 87% being singletons. The sequencing sample was made of peripheral blood. The receptors were sampled from a young man with COVID-19, enrolled during active disease.

In nucleotides, the CDR3 is TGTGCCAGCAGTTTATCGAGAATAGAGAATTACGAAAAACTGTTTTTT. The encoded protein is CASSLSRIENYEKLFF. The chain couples TRBV27 to TRBJ1-4, with no clear D. The CDR3 has 16 amino acids. Trimming left V 0 bases short and J 8 bases short, with 16 bases between. The germline V gene has CDR1 MNHEY and CDR2 SMNVEV (reference sequence).

V usage is TRBV12-3 or TRBV12-4 and J usage is TRBJ2-7; D call uncertain. V lost 5 bases to trimming and J lost 3 bases, with 11 bases between them. The CDR3 has 13 residues. CDR3 sequence reads: CASSAYQDYEQYF. For the CDR3, the DNA is TGTGCCAGCAGTGCTTACCAGGACTACGAGCAGTACTTC.

This sequence joins TRBV4-2 and TRBJ2-1, with 11 bases aligning to TRBD2. Germline CDR1 LGHNA, CDR2 YNFKEQ. The CDR3 covers 15 residues. After removal of 1 base from V and 8 bases from J, the junction contained 4 bases not matched to a gene. CDR3 sequence (DNA): TGTGCCAGCAGCCAAGTGACTAGCGGGATATATGAGCAGTTCTTC. Its protein is CASSQVTSGIYEQFF.

The chain combines TRBV5-6 with TRBJ2-5; a possible D gene is TRBD1 (5 bases). Germline loops: CDR1 SGHDT, CDR2 YYEEEE. Trimming took 5 bases from V and 0 from J, leaving 14 bases between them. The CDR3 runs to 15 residues. CDR3 sequence reads: CASSGQINYQETQYF. In DNA, the CDR3 is TGTGCCAGCAGTGGACAAATTAACTACCAAGAGACCCAGTACTTC.

This chain connects TRBV2 to TRBJ1-5, with D unclear. The V end was cut by 6 bases, the J end by 3 bases, with 18 bases between. There are 16 residues in the CDR3. The germline V gene has CDR1 SNHLY and CDR2 FYNNEI. CDR3 in DNA: TGTGCCAGCAGCGTTACTCTCCGGGGTCCCAATCAGCCCCAGCATTTT. Protein product: CASSVTLRGPNQPQHF.

The V and J genes are TRBV3-1 (or the pseudogene TRBV3-2) and TRBJ1-2, with TRBD1 as a possible D gene (5 bases). This CDR3 spans 15 amino acids. Trimming removed 2 bases at V and 4 bases at J, with 14 bases between. Per the germline V gene, CDR1 is LGHDT and CDR2 is YNNKEL (reference sequence). The CDR3 bases are TGTGCCAGCAGCCAACTAACAGGCGGCACCTATGGCTACACCTTC. Its protein product is CASSQLTGGTYGYTF.

The rearrangement uses TRBV7-3 and TRBJ1-1; tentatively, D is TRBD1 (6 bases). This CDR3 comprises 14 residues. V shed 2 bases and J shed 6 bases, with 13 bases lying between them. CDR1 is SGHTA, CDR2 FQGTGA, per germline. In nucleotides, the CDR3 is TGTGCCAGCAGCTTATTCAGGGGTGGAGCTGAAGCTTTCTTT. Encoded protein: CASSLFRGGAEAFF.

V and J are TRBV5-1 and TRBJ1-4; 9 bases line up with TRBD1. Germline CDR1 reads SGHRS; CDR2 reads YFSETQ. The CDR3 consists of 15 residues. The junction had 5 bases not matched to a gene; V was cut back by 1 base and J by 7 bases. CDR3 nucleotide sequence: TGCGCCAGCAGCTTGTCGGGACAGGGTGGTGAAAAACTGTTTTTT. Translation: CASSLSGQGGEKLFF.

This clone came up a few times. The chain couples TRBV19 to TRBJ1-5, with D uncertain. Germline V gene data show CDR1 as LNHDA and CDR2 as SQIVND (reference sequence). The CDR3 has 13 residues. V shed 3 bases and J shed 7 bases, with 10 bases lying between them. The CDR3 is CASSIKREQPQHF. The CDR3 region has the DNA TGTGCCAGTAGTATCAAAAGAGAACAGCCCCAGCATTTT.

The rearrangement uses TRBV13 and TRBJ1-5; 8 nucleotides agree with TRBD1. This CDR3 has 14 amino acids. The ends lost 6 bases at V and 10 bases at J; junction bases unmatched: 11. Germline assignment: CDR1 PRHDT and CDR2 FYEKMQ (reference sequence). Here the CDR3 reads CASRSRQGSGPQHF. In DNA, the CDR3 is TGTGCCAGCAGATCTAGACAGGGGTCGGGACCCCAGCATTTT.

As concerns this clone: With a much larger clone just one base away, this may be a read error. Written as DNA, the CDR3 is TGTGCCAGCAGCTTGGACTACTACGAGCAGTACTTC. Translating gives CASSLDYYEQYF. This chain joins TRBV7-9 and TRBJ2-7; tentative D call: TRBD2 (6 bases). The CDR3 covers 12 residues. Trimming took 3 bases from V and 3 from J, leaving 6 bases between them. Germline lookup yields CDR1 SEHNR and CDR2 FQNEAQ (reference sequence).